Detailed here is one T cell receptor beta chain. Its antigen is as yet unknown. A universal primer site and UMIs were added as TCR cDNA was made by 5'RACE template switching. TCRdb processed the 5' RACE reads anew with MiXCR; each CDR3 protein has one entry. The data show some 400,000 distinct CDR3 sequences, 6.2% seen once. Trimming left V 0 bases short and J 7 bases short, with 7 bases between. Germline V lookup: CDR1 SGHTA, CDR2 FQGTGA. This CDR3 comprises 13 residues. The data derive from a study of T cells after yellow fever vaccination. Across the study: When fractions had low cell numbers, they were prepared with SMART-Seq v4 Ultra Low Input.

General observations from the study: Any FACS-sorted repertoire could hold abundant clonotypes that contaminate it from the bulk population. The CD4 compartment and the CD8 compartment contained a small share of clonotypes in common.

This TCR derives from a young man who received the YFV17D yellow fever vaccine. This chain joins TRBV7-3 and TRBJ2-1; TRBD1 is a possible D gene (5 bases). This material consisted of PBMCs, taken 5 days after the yellow fever booster vaccination. As DNA, the CDR3 is TGTGCCAGCAGCTTAACTGGGGCGAATGAGCAGTTCTTC. It specifies CASSLTGANEQFF.